What follows are 18 T cell receptor beta chains derived from one specimen sequenced in a study of shared clonotypes between healthy human individuals. Clones were sequenced by immunoSEQ multiplex PCR, and TCRdb holds only the in-frame ones, with some missing. This sample has about 110,000 clones; about 63% occur once, and the top ten carry around 25%. The specimen sequenced was memory CD8+ T cells sorted from blood. The subset: CD45RO+ cells pooled with CCR7-negative TemRA cells. Receptors were obtained from a woman aged 30 to 39 in good health.

This clone came up a few times. The chain is built from TRBV27 and TRBJ1-5; D is perhaps TRBD1 (5 bases). V lost 5 bases to trimming and J lost 11 bases, with 28 bases between them. The CDR3 is made up of 17 amino acids. Germline V gene lookup returns CDR1 MNHEY and CDR2 SMNVEV (reference sequence). CDR3 bases: TGTGCCAGCAGTCCCACCTTTGGAGGAGGGACCGAGGGGTCCCAGCATTTT. Translating it yields CASSPTFGGGTEGSQHF.

J is TRBJ1-1 and V is TRBV5-1; D gene ambiguous. Trimming took off 2 bases at V and 1 base at J, with 6 bases between the two ends. CDR1 is SGHRS, CDR2 YFSETQ, per germline. The CDR3 has 13 residues. The CDR3 reads CASSFAGNTEAFF. The CDR3 DNA is TGCGCCAGCAGCTTTGCAGGGAACACTGAAGCTTTCTTT.

This clone has a single count. The chain links TRBV13 to TRBJ1-3; D remains unclear. CDR3 length: 14 amino acids. The germline V and J ends were trimmed by 5 bases and 4 bases, with 12 bases remaining between them. Germline CDR1 and CDR2: PRHDT and FYEKMQ (reference sequence). The CDR3 reads CASSAPVEGNTIYF. The CDR3 DNA sequence: TGTGCCAGCAGCGCCCCAGTGGAGGGAAACACCATATATTTT.

The chain links TRBV6-6 to TRBJ2-1; TRBD2 matches 11 bases. V was clipped by 6 bases and J by 4 bases; unmatched bases: 5. Germline V gene data show CDR1 as MNHNY and CDR2 as SVGAGI (reference sequence). The CDR3 is 15 residues long. CDR3 loop: CASRLTSGAYNEQFF. The CDR3, as DNA: TGTGCCAGCAGGCTGACTAGCGGGGCTTACAATGAGCAGTTCTTC.

This clone has a single count. The chain carries TRBV28 and TRBJ2-7; a possible D gene is TRBD2 (5 bases). Per germline, CDR1 MDHEN and CDR2 SYDVKM. Deletions cut 5 bases from V and 2 bases from J, with 16 bases between. The CDR3 is made up of 15 amino acids. This CDR3 reads CASSGLRDSPYEQYF. The CDR3 DNA follows: TGTGCCAGCAGTGGACTCCGTGATTCCCCCTACGAGCAGTACTTC.

V usage is TRBV7-9 and J usage is TRBJ1-1; 7 bases agree with TRBD1. The V gene end was trimmed by 8 bases and the J gene end by 9 bases; junction bases not matched to a gene: 3. The CDR3 runs to 10 residues. Germline-derived CDR1 and CDR2 are SEHNR and FQNEAQ (reference sequence). The DNA for the CDR3 is TGTGCCAGCGGGACAGCTAAAGCTTTCTTT. Protein sequence: CASGTAKAFF.

The rearrangement uses TRBV7-2 and TRBJ2-1; no firm D call. The CDR3 has 13 residues. V was clipped by 1 base and J by 6 bases, with 7 bases between them. The germline V gene has CDR1 SGHTA and CDR2 FQGNSA. CDR3 bases: TGTGCCAGCAGCTTAGTGGTTAGCAATGAGCAGTTCTTC. Translated, it gives CASSLVVSNEQFF.

The chain has TRBV27 and TRBJ2-1, with 10 positions matching TRBD2. In germline, CDR1 is MNHEY, CDR2 SMNVEV (reference sequence). After removal of 6 bases from V and 8 bases from J, the junction contained 4 bases not matched to a gene. This CDR3 region has 13 residues. The CDR3 DNA follows: TGTGCCAGCAGAGGACTAGCGGCGGATGAGCAGTTCTTC. Protein: CASRGLAADEQFF.

The sample holds many counts of this clone. This chain connects TRBV7-9 to TRBJ2-7, with 8 bases aligning to TRBD1. Losses at the gene ends were 3 bases for V and 3 bases for J; bases not matched to a gene: 7. CDR3 length: 15 residues. CDR1 is SEHNR and CDR2 is FQNEAQ in the germline V gene (reference sequence). This chain's CDR3 is CASSFRQGQFYEQYF. CDR3 sequence (DNA): TGTGCCAGCAGCTTTAGACAGGGGCAATTCTACGAGCAGTACTTC.

This clone was seen more than once but under ten times. The rearrangement links TRBV14 to TRBJ1-2; 7 bases agree with TRBD1. Germline loops: CDR1 SGHDN, CDR2 FVKESK. CDR3 size: 14 residues. The V segment lost 1 base and the J segment 2 bases; nucleotides outside the gene matches: 1. The CDR3 DNA is TGTGCCAGCAGCCAAGGGGGACAGAACTATGGCTACACCTTC. It encodes CASSQGGQNYGYTF.

The chain is built from TRBV19 and TRBJ2-7; a weak D match, TRBD2 (5 bases). The length of the CDR3 is 15 residues. Germline V gives CDR1 LNHDA, CDR2 SQIVND (reference sequence). V lost 3 bases and J 2 bases, leaving 14 bases between the germline ends. The CDR3 is CASSISVWRPYEQYF. DNA for the CDR3: TGTGCCAGTAGTATTAGCGTTTGGAGGCCCTACGAGCAGTACTTC.

The chain has TRBV11-2 and TRBJ2-3, with D unresolved. V lost 1 base to trimming and J lost 0 bases, with 5 bases between them. The CDR3 has 14 amino acids. Looked up from germline, CDR1 is SGHAT and CDR2 is FQNNGV. In nucleotides, the CDR3 is TGTGCCAGCAGCTTAGGGGTTAGCACAGATACGCAGTATTTT. Amino acids: CASSLGVSTDTQYF.

This clone was found once. V usage is TRBV5-8 and J usage is TRBJ2-1; D uncertain. V lost 1 base to trimming and J lost 2 bases, with 10 bases between them. The V gene's germline CDR1 is SGHTS and CDR2 YDEGEE. The CDR3 has 15 amino acids. The CDR3 spells CASSLRWAPYNEQFF. CDR3 nucleotides: TGTGCCAGCAGCTTGAGATGGGCCCCCTACAATGAGCAGTTCTTC. The complete variable domain, with remaining parts taken from reference TRBV5-8 and TRBJ2-1, reads EAGVTQSPTHLIKTRGQQATLRCSPISGHTSVYWYQQALGLGLQFLLWYDEGEERNRGNFPPRFSGRQFPNYSSELNVNALELEDSALYLCASSLRWAPYNEQFFGPGTRLTVL.

This chain connects TRBV25-1 to TRBJ1-4; D possibly corresponds to TRBD1 (6 bases). CDR1 is MGHDK and CDR2 is SYGVNS in the germline V gene. Between the trimmed V and J ends, which lost 6 bases and 6 bases, there was a span of 17 bases. The CDR3 totals 15 residues. This CDR3 is CASSGGGQPYEKLFF. In DNA form, the CDR3 reads TGTGCCAGCAGCGGGGGAGGACAGCCGTATGAAAAACTGTTTTTT. The whole variable domain, filled in from reference TRBV25-1 and TRBJ1-4, reads EADIYQTPRYLVIGTGKKITLECSQTMGHDKMYWYQQDPGMELHLIHYSYGVNSTEKGDLSSESTVSRIRTEHFPLTLESARPSHTSQYLCASSGGGQPYEKLFFGSGTQLSVL.

CDR3 amino acids: CASWKGQGFRDTQYF. The CDR3 DNA sequence: TGTGCCAGCTGGAAGGGGCAGGGGTTTCGGGATACGCAGTATTTT. The V and J genes are TRBV6-5 and TRBJ2-3, with D possibly being TRBD1 (6 bases). The CDR3 contains 15 residues. The germline gives CDR1 MNHEY, CDR2 SVGAGI. V lost 8 bases and J lost 6, with 21 bases in between.

This sequence joins TRBV5-1 and TRBJ2-1; 9 nucleotides agree with TRBD1. The CDR3 extends over 14 amino acids. Germline-derived CDR1 and CDR2 are SGHRS and YFSETQ. V lost 5 bases, J lost 5 bases, and 5 bases stayed unmatched. CDR3 amino acids: CASRQGTGNNEQFF. The CDR3 DNA is TGCGCCAGCAGACAGGGGACAGGGAACAATGAGCAGTTCTTC.

The gene calls are TRBV6-4 and TRBJ2-1, with D possibly matching TRBD2 (6 bases). This CDR3 has 13 amino acids. The V gene's germline CDR1 is MRHNA and CDR2 SNTAGT. Trimming left V 6 bases short and J 5 bases short, with 11 bases between. The CDR3 region is CASSPSENNEQFF. The DNA for the CDR3 is TGTGCCAGCAGCCCTAGCGAAAACAATGAGCAGTTCTTC.

The V gene is TRBV6-1, the J gene TRBJ2-7; D is possibly TRBD1 or TRBD2 (6 bases each). The V gene lost 2 bases and the J gene lost 1 base, with 9 bases spanning the gap. The CDR3 contains 14 residues. Germline V gives CDR1 MNHNS, CDR2 SASEGT. This chain's CDR3 is CASSETGRSYEQYF. CDR3 bases: TGTGCCAGCAGTGAAACAGGGAGGTCCTACGAGCAGTACTTC.